This T cell receptor (beta chain) was profiled in a study of CD8 T cells in ankylosing spondylitis. Study outcomes and limitations: There was reportedly significant enrichment of clones that were disease-linked in matched ankylosing spondylitis synovial fluid. Prior work had noted some motif variants in reactive arthritis blood and synovial fluid. It appeared that ankylosing spondylitis blood was characterized by a TCR beta motif of several highly homologous variants.

Libraries of TCR beta came from quantitative 5'-RACE with molecular barcodes. TCRdb independently ran MiXCR on the 5' RACE reads; one entry per CDR3 protein. The table lists 350,000 to 550,000 distinct CDR3 sequences, roughly a quarter of them singletons. The CDR3 runs to 15 residues. V lost 5 bases and J lost 4; bases outside the gene matches: 8. The germline V gene encodes CDR1 LNHNV and CDR2 YYDKDF (reference sequence). This clonotype came up a few times. The antigen is not known. The TCR was taken from a male donor with ankylosing spondylitis. The chain combines TRBV15 with TRBJ2-5; 9 nucleotides agree with TRBD1. The sequenced sample was blood, either unsorted or a sorted T cell fraction (not recorded which). The CDR3 region is CATSPSPTGGETQYF. The CDR3 DNA reads as TGTGCCACCAGCCCCTCCCCGACAGGGGGAGAGACCCAGTACTTC.